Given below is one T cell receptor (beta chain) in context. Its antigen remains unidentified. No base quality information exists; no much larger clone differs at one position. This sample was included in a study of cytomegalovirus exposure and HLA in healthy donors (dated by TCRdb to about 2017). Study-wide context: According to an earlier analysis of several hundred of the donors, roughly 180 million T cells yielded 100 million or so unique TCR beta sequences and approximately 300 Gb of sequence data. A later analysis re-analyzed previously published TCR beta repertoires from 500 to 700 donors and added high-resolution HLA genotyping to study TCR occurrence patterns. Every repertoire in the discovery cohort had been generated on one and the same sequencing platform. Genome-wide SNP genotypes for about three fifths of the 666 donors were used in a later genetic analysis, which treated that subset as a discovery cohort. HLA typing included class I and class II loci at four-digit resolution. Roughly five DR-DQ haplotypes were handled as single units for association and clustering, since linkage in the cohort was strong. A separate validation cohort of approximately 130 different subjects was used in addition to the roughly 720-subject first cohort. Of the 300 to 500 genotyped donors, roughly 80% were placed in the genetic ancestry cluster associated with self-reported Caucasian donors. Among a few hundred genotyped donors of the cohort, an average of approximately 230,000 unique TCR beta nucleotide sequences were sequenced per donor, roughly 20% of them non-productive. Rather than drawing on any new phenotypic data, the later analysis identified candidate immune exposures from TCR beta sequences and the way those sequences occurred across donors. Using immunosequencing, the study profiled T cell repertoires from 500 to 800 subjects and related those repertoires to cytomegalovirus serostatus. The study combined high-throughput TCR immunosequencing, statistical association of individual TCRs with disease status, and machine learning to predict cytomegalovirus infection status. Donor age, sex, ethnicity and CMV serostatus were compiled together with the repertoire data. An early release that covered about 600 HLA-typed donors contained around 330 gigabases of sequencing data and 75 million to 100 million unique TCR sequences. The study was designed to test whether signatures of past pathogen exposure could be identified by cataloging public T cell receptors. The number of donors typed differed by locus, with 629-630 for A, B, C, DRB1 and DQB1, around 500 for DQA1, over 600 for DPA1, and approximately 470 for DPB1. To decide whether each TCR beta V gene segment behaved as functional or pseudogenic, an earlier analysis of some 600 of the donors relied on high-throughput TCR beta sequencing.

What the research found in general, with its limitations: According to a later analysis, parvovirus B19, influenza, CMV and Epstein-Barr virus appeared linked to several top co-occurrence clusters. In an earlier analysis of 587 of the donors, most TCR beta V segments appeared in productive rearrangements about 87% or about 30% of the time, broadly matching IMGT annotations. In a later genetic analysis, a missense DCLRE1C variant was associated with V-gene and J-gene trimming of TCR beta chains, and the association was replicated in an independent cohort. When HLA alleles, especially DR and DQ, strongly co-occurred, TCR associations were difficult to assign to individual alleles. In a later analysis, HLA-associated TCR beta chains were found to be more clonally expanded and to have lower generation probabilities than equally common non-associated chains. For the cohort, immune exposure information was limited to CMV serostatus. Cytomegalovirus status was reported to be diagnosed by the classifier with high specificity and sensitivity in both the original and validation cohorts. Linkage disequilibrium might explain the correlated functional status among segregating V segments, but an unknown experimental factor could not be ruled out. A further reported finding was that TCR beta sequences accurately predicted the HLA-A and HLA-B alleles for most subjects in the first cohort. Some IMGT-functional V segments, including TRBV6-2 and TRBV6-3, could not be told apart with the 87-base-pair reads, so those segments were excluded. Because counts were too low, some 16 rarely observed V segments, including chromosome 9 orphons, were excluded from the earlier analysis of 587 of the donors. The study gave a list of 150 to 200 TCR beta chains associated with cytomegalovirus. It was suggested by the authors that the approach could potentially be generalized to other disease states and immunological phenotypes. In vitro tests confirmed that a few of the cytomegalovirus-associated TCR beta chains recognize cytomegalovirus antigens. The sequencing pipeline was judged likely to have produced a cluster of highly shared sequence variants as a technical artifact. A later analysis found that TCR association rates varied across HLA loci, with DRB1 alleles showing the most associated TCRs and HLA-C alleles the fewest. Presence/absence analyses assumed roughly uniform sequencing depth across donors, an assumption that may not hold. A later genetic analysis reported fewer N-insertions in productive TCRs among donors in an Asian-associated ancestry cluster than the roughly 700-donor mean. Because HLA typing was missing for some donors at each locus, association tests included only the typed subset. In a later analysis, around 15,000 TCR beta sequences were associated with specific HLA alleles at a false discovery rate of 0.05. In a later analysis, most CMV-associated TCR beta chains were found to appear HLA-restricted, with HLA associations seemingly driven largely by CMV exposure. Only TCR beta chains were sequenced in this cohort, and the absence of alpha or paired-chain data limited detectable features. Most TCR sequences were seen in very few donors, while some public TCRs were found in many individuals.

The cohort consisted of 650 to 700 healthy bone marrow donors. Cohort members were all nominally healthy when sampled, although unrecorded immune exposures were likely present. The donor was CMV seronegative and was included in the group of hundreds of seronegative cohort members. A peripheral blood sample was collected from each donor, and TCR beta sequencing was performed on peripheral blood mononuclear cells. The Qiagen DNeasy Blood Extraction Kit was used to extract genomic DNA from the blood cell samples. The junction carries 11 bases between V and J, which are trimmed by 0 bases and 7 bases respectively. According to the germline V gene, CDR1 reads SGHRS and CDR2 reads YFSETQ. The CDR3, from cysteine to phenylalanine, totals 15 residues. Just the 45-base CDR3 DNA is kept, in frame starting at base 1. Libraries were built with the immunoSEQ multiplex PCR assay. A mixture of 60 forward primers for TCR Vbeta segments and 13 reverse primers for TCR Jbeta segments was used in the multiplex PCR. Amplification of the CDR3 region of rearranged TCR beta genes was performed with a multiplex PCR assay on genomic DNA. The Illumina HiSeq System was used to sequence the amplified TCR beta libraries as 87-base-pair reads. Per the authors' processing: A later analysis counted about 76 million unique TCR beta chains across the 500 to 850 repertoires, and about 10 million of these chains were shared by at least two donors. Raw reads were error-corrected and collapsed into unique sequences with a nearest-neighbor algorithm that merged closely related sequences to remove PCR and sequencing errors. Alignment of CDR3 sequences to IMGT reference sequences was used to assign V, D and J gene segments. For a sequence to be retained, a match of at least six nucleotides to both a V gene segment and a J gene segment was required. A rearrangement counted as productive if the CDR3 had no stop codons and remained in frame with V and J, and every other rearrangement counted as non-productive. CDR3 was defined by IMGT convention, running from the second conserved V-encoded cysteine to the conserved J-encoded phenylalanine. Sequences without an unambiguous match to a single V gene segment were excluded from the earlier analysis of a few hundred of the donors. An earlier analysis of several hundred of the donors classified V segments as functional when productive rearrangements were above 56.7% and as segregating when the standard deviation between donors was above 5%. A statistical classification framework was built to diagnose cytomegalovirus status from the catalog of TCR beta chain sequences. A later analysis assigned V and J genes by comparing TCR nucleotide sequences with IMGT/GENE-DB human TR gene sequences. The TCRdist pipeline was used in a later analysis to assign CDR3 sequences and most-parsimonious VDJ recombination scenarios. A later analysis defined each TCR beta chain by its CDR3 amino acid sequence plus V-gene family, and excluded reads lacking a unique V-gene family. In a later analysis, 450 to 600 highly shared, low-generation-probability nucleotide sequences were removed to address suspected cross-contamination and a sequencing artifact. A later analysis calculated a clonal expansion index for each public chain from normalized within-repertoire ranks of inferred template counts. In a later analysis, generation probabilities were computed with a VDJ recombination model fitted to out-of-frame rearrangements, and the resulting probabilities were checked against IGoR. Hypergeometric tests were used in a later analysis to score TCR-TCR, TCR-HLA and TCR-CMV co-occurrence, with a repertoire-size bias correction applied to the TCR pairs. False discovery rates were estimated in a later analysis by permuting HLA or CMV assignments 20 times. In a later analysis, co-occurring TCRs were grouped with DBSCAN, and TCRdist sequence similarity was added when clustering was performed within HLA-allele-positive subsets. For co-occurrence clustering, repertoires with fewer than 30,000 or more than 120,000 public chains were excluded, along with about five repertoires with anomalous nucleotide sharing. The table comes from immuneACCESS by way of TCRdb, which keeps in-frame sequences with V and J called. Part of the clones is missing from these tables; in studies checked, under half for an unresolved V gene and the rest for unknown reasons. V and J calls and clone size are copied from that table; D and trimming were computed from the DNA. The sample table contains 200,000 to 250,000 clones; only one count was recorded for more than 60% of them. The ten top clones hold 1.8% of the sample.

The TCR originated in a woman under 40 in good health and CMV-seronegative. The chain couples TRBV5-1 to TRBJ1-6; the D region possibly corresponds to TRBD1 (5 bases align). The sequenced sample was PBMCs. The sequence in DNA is TGCGCCAGCAGCTTGGAGCAGGGAAGAAATTCACCCCTCCACTTT. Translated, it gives CASSLEQGRNSPLHF.